The source of this T cell receptor (beta chain) is a study of blood T cell repertoires in COVID-19. Profiling relied on immunoSEQ multiplex PCR, and the TCRdb table lists in-frame clones only, not all of them. The sample records roughly 140,000 clones, 65% to 85% being singletons. The receptor was derived from a man aged 60 to 75 with active or convalescent COVID-19. The sample comprised peripheral blood.

CDR3 DNA sequence: TGTGCCAGCTCACCCCTAGCGGGAGGCACAGATACGCAGTATTTT. Protein sequence: CASSPLAGGTDTQYF. The chain uses TRBV18 and TRBJ2-3; 10 bases are shared with TRBD2. J was trimmed by 1 base and V by 3 bases; bases with no gene match: 1. Germline V gives CDR1 KGHSH, CDR2 LQKENI. The CDR3 runs to 15 residues. Combining the CDR3 with reference TRBV18 and TRBJ2-3 gives the whole variable domain NAGVMQNPRHLVRRRGQEARLRCSPMKGHSHVYWYRQLPEEGLKFMVYLQKENIIDESGMPKERFSAEFPKEGPSILRIQQVVRGDSAAYFCASSPLAGGTDTQYFGPGTRLTVL.